The 6 T cell receptor beta chains reported below all come from one sample, sequenced in a study of blood T cell repertoires in COVID-19. The data were produced by immunoSEQ multiplex PCR, yet TCRdb's version contains in-frame clones alone and is incomplete. The sample includes 40,000 to 45,000 clones, 85% to 95% of them seen just once. The sequencing input was peripheral blood. Receptors were obtained from a man aged 50 or older with active COVID-19.

J is TRBJ2-7 and V is TRBV9; 7 positions match TRBD2. The trim removed 4 bases at V and 1 base at J, leaving 5 bases unmatched. The CDR3 runs 14 residues. CDR1 and CDR2 from the germline V gene are SGDLS and YYNGEE. The DNA of the CDR3 is TGTGCCAGCAGCCCTGGACTAGTATCCTACGAGCAGTACTTC. It codes for CASSPGLVSYEQYF. Looking up the rest from reference TRBV9 and TRBJ2-7 gives the full variable domain: DSGVTQTPKHLITATGQRVTLRCSPRSGDLSVYWYQQSLDQGLQFLIQYYNGEERAKGNILERFSAQQFPDLHSELNLSSLELGDSALYFCASSPGLVSYEQYFGPGTRLTVT.

J is TRBJ2-5 and V is TRBV20-1, with D perhaps being TRBD1 or TRBD2 (6 bases each). The CDR3 loop spans 13 amino acids. The germline gives CDR1 DFQATT, CDR2 SNEGSKA (reference sequence). Trimming removed 3 bases from V and 4 bases from J, with 12 bases in between. In DNA, the CDR3 is TGCAGTGCTAGTGGGGGGCAGGGAGAGACCCAGTACTTC. Protein product: CSASGGQGETQYF.

The chain employs TRBV11-3 and TRBJ2-2, with a weak D call TRBD1 (5 bases). The germline V gene encodes CDR1 SGHNT and CDR2 YENEEA. The CDR3 extends over 12 amino acids. V shed 3 bases and J shed 8 bases, with 7 bases lying between them. As DNA, the CDR3 is TGTGCCAGCAGCTTCCGACAGGGGGAGCTGTTTTTT. Its protein is CASSFRQGELFF.

The rearrangement uses TRBV6-1 and TRBJ2-1, with 11 bases that match TRBD2. The ends lost 2 bases at V and 2 bases at J; junction bases unmatched: 8. The germline V gene has CDR1 MNHNS and CDR2 SASEGT. The CDR3 sequence is 18 residues long. The CDR3 bases are TGTGCCAGCAGTGAAATGCCTAGCGGGAGGAAGACCTACAATGAGCAGTTCTTC. It translates to CASSEMPSGRKTYNEQFF.

The chain is built from TRBV7-8 and TRBJ2-1; TRBD1 aligns across 7 bases. The CDR3 extends over 13 amino acids. Looked up from germline, CDR1 is SGHVS and CDR2 is FQNEAQ. CDR3 amino acids: CATGTDSYNEQFF. As DNA, the CDR3 is TGTGCTACGGGGACAGACTCCTACAATGAGCAGTTCTTC.

The rearrangement uses TRBV28 and TRBJ1-6; D call uncertain. CDR1 is MDHEN and CDR2 is SYDVKM in the germline V gene. This CDR3 comprises 14 residues. The ends were cut back, 6 bases at V and 7 bases at J, with 13 bases in the middle. In DNA, the CDR3 is TGTGCCAGCAGCCTACAGACCACCAATTCACCCCTCCACTTT. Amino acids: CASSLQTTNSPLHF.